Below, one TCR beta chain is given with its context. This sample is drawn from a study of blood T cell repertoires in COVID-19. Study overall: Samples representing acute and convalescent COVID-19 were sourced from the United States, Italy and Spain. T cells, B-cell-depleted T cells, or PBMCs provided the cDNA or gDNA that served as material.

V lost 4 bases to trimming and J lost 6 bases, with 15 bases between them. Germline values: CDR1 MGHRA, CDR2 YSYEKL. The CDR3 consists of 15 residues. Original data processing: For nucleated cells, counts were estimated from reference gene primer amplification. TCRdb's table, derived via immunoSEQ multiplex PCR, lists solely in-frame clones and lacks some. D and trimming come from the DNA, and the V and J calls and clone size come from that table. The sample carries some 130,000 clones, about 78% recorded once. The specimen was peripheral blood. This sequence joins TRBV4-1 and TRBJ2-2; D is possibly TRBD2 (5 bases). The source of this sequence is a man aged 55 to 70 who had recovered from COVID-19. The chain's CDR3 is CASSPGVGLAGELFF. The CDR3 nucleotides read TGCGCCAGCAGCCCCGGGGTTGGACTGGCCGGGGAGCTGTTTTTT.